Shown below are 8 T cell receptor beta chains from a single sample sequenced in a study of control samples from healthy donors and cancer patients. Repertoires were generated with immunoSEQ multiplex PCR, while TCRdb's copy carries only in-frame clones and drops some. This sample has 110,000 or so clones, with about four fifths found just once. Sequencing was carried out using blood. Receptors were obtained from a woman aged 45-65 years in good health.

This chain joins TRBV11-1 and TRBJ2-3, with TRBD1 as a possible D gene (6 bases). Between the trimmed V and J ends, which lost 6 bases and 9 bases, there was a span of 19 bases. The CDR3 contains 14 residues. Germline V CDR1 and CDR2: SGHAT, FQDESV (reference sequence). The CDR3 nucleotides are TGTGCCAGCAGTCCCGGGACAACCTCAGGAACGCAGTATTTT. It codes for CASSPGTTSGTQYF.

This clone was detected a few times. The chain is built from TRBV6-6 and TRBJ2-7, with D unclear. Germline CDR1 and CDR2: MNHNY and SVGAGI (reference sequence). Deletions cut 8 bases from V and 1 base from J, with 9 bases between. The CDR3 is 12 amino acids. CDR3 coding DNA: TGTGCCAGCGGAACGTTATCCTACGAGCAGTACTTC. Encoded protein: CASGTLSYEQYF.

The chain has TRBV7-8 and TRBJ2-6; 10 nucleotides agree with TRBD1. Germline trimming cut 6 bases from V and 1 base from J; bases unmatched to any gene: 6. The CDR3 loop spans 17 amino acids. Germline V lookup: CDR1 SGHVS, CDR2 FQNEAQ. CDR3 in DNA: TGTGCCAGCAGATTAAGGGACAGGGGTTCTGGGGCCAACGTCCTGACTTTC. Its protein product is CASRLRDRGSGANVLTF.

The chain combines TRBV5-8 with TRBJ1-2, with TRBD1 as a possible D gene (6 bases). CDR1 and CDR2 (germline): SGHTS, YDEGEE. This CDR3 region has 14 residues. Between the trimmed V and J ends, which lost 4 bases and 6 bases, there was a span of 16 bases. This CDR3 is CASSRLQGINGYTF. CDR3 DNA: TGTGCCAGCAGCCGATTACAGGGAATTAATGGCTACACCTTC.

This chain connects TRBV7-9 to TRBJ1-2; D gene unclear. V was shortened by 1 base and J by 6 bases, with 12 bases between the two germline ends. This CDR3 contains 14 residues. The V gene's germline CDR1 is SEHNR and CDR2 FQNEAQ (reference sequence). CDR3 DNA: TGTGCCAGCAGCTTAGTCTCAGTTTATAATGGCTACACCTTC. Amino acids: CASSLVSVYNGYTF.

The chain is built from TRBV27 and TRBJ2-1, with 13 positions matching TRBD2. With V trimmed by 5 bases and J by 2 bases, 3 bases remained unmatched. This CDR3 comprises 16 residues. Germline CDR1 is MNHEY and CDR2 is SMNVEV (reference sequence). The CDR3 coding sequence is TGTGCCAGCAGTGGGACTAGCGGGGAGCCCTACAATGAGCAGTTCTTC. As protein: CASSGTSGEPYNEQFF.

The chain links TRBV3-1 (or the pseudogene TRBV3-2) to TRBJ2-7, with D tentatively TRBD1 or TRBD2 (5 bases each). V lost 1 base, J lost 2 bases, and 12 bases lay in between. CDR3 size: 15 residues. CDR1 and CDR2 from the germline V gene are LGHDT and YNNKEL (reference sequence). CDR3 loop: CASSQGRGPPYEQYF. CDR3 bases: TGTGCCAGCAGCCAAGGACGGGGACCCCCCTACGAGCAGTACTTC.

The V call is TRBV2, the J call TRBJ1-1, with TRBD1 identical over 7 bases. The germline gives CDR1 SNHLY, CDR2 FYNNEI. The CDR3 is 14 amino acids. V gave up 2 bases and J gave up 1 base; unmatched junction bases: 1. DNA of the CDR3: TGTGCCAGCAGTGAACAGGGGGGGAACACTGAAGCTTTCTTT. Translation gives CASSEQGGNTEAFF.